This TCR beta chain was documented in a study of CD8 T cells in Susac syndrome (dated by TCRdb to between 2019 and 2020). Describing the broader study: The study used repertoire sequencing to test whether antigen drove CD8+ T cell activation and differentiation in Susac syndrome. CD8+ T cell repertoire clonality was compared between eleven to twelve healthy donors, approximately 14 Susac syndrome patients and 15 multiple sclerosis patients. Overall study outcomes, separate from this receptor: The TCR sequencing and HLA analysis was acknowledged to have included a relatively small number of individuals.

From the cysteine up to the phenylalanine, the CDR3 has a length of 14 residues. Of the read, only the CDR3 DNA is kept; its 42 bases are in frame from base 1. From a lookup of the germline V gene (reference sequence), CDR1 and CDR2 are MNHEY and SMNVEV. V drops 3 bases and J drops 9 bases, leaving 18 bases in between. As concerns this clonotype: This clone's antigen is unknown. The record has no base qualities; no much larger clone is one base away.

RNA was extracted with the RNeasy kit and 0.5 to 1 ug was reverse transcribed using random hexamers. The immunoSEQ multiplex PCR assay, which covers 54 Vbeta and 13 Jbeta segments, was used to amplify TCR beta CDR3 regions. PCR amplification bias was corrected by using a synthetic template baseline for primer optimization and computational correction. Per the source publication's procedure: Reads were assigned to V, D and J genes according to IMGT and analyzed in immunoSEQ Analyzer, with only productive sequences retained. Clonality was calculated as one minus the Shannon entropy normalized by log2 of the number of productive unique sequences. For each patient and control, public and private clones were evaluated within the 100 most prevalent clones. A clone was defined as Susac-specific if it was absent from the healthy and MS cohorts, from more than 850 published viral clones and from other ImmuneACCESS disease sequences. TCRdb reworked the public reads: Q25 trimming with fastp, MiXCR clone assembly, productive beta chains retained. Rows with a matching CDR3 protein are joined into one entry that keeps the most common DNA and genes. These V and J calls rely on TCRdb rather than the paper's analysis. The sample has about 300,000 distinct CDR3 sequences on record, 89% of them singletons. Clones ranked in the top ten supply 0.18% of the sample.

High-throughput TCR beta sequencing profiled peripheral blood CD8+ and CD4+ T cells from healthy donors, Susac syndrome patients and multiple sclerosis patients. Multiple sclerosis controls were treatment-naive patients with stable or active relapsing-remitting disease fulfilling revised McDonald criteria. Bulk CD8+ and CD4+ T cells were purified by magnetic negative isolation, while CD8+ TEMRA cells were enriched using FACS. Blood was collected in EDTA tubes and processed within 24 hours, with PBMCs isolated through density gradient centrifugation. PBMCs intended for TCR sequencing were cryopreserved in liquid nitrogen and were subsequently thawed in a 37 degrees C water bath. The sorted or isolated CD4+, CD8+ and CD8+ TEMRA cells reached a purity of at least 90%.

The origin of this receptor is a human donor with multiple sclerosis. Sequenced sample: CD8+ T cells from PBMCs. The sequence links TRBV27 to TRBJ2-7, with no reliable assignment of the D segment. CDR3 reads: CASSLAGSLVGQYF. The DNA reads TGTGCCAGCAGTTTGGCCGGGTCCCTGGTCGGGCAGTACTTC.